The 17 T cell receptor beta chains listed next were all sequenced from one sample in a study of CD8+ T cells in alopecia areata listed by TCRdb under 2018. The protocol used for the library was the immunoSEQ multiplex PCR assay. For TCR sequencing, RNA was extracted from every sample and reverse transcribed into cDNA to serve as template. TCRdb limited this immuneACCESS table to in-frame rearrangements with V and J called. A share of clones is missing; checked studies link under half to unresolved V genes, and the rest is unexplained. In this sample the table shows around 150,000 clones, roughly 65% of which occur a single time. The ten largest make up roughly 0.99% of the sample. The time point label on this specimen signifies: about 4 weeks on oral tofacitinib. The treatment or condition tag for this specimen amounts to: oral pan-JAK inhibitor, 5-10 mg twice daily. The sample consisted of CD4+ T cells sorted from blood, taken at week 4, from a patient treated with tofacitinib. The source of these receptors is a human donor with alopecia areata.

The J gene is TRBJ1-2, the V gene TRBV27, with D perhaps matching TRBD1 (6 bases). Germline-derived CDR1 and CDR2 are MNHEY and SMNVEV (reference sequence). Trimming pared 8 bases from V and 5 bases from J, leaving 15 bases between. The CDR3 has 13 amino acids. The DNA for the CDR3 is TGTGCCAGCGGAACCGGGACACGGTATGGCTACACCTTC. This gives the protein CASGTGTRYGYTF.

The rearrangement uses TRBV30 and TRBJ2-7; 9 nucleotides agree with TRBD2. The CDR3 runs to 15 residues. CDR1 is GTSNPN and CDR2 is SVGIG in the germline V gene (reference sequence). Losses at the gene ends were 0 bases for V and 3 bases for J; bases not matched to a gene: 6. In DNA form, the CDR3 reads TGTGCCTGGAGTGTACGGCGCGGGGGGGACTACGAGCAGTACTTC. Amino acid sequence: CAWSVRRGGDYEQYF.

The chain has TRBV5-4 and TRBJ1-4; the D gene is possibly TRBD1 (5 bases). This CDR3 is 14 amino acids long. Germline V gene sequence: CDR1 SGHNT, CDR2 YYREEE (reference sequence). The V end was cut by 2 bases, the J end by 7 bases, with 12 bases between. CDR3 protein: CASSFRGAGEKLFF. The DNA of the CDR3 is TGTGCCAGCAGCTTTAGAGGGGCGGGTGAAAAACTGTTTTTT.

The rearrangement links TRBV29-1 to TRBJ1-2; D is perhaps TRBD1 (5 bases). CDR3 length equals 11 residues. V gave up 4 bases and J gave up 5 bases, with 8 bases separating them. The V gene's germline CDR1 is SQVTM and CDR2 ANQGSEA. For the CDR3, the DNA is TGCAGCGTTGTACAGGATTATGGCTACACCTTC. It encodes CSVVQDYGYTF. Complete variable domain (other parts from reference TRBV29-1 and TRBJ1-2): SAVISQKPSRDICQRGTSLTIQCQVDSQVTMMFWYRQQPGQSLTLIATANQGSEATYESGFVIDKFPISRPNLTFSTLTVSNMSPEDSSIYLCSVVQDYGYTFGSGTRLTVV.

The chain joins TRBV4-1 to TRBJ2-7; D gene unclear. Trimming shortened V by 1 base and J by 5 bases, and 9 bases separated the two germline ends. This CDR3 is 13 amino acids long. In germline, CDR1 is MGHRA, CDR2 YSYEKL. The CDR3 protein is CASSQGLFDEQYF. Written as DNA, the CDR3 is TGCGCCAGCAGCCAAGGGCTCTTCGACGAGCAGTACTTC.

The chain uses TRBV9 and TRBJ2-5, with D unclear. Trimming left V 0 bases short and J 6 bases short, with 9 bases between. Germline CDR1 is SGDLS and CDR2 is YYNGEE. The CDR3 is made up of 13 amino acids. DNA for the CDR3: TGTGCCAGCAGCGTAGACGAGTCCCAGACCCAGTACTTC. Residues: CASSVDESQTQYF.

This clone was observed a handful of times. The rearrangement links TRBV25-1 to TRBJ1-2; 7 bases align to TRBD1. The CDR3 totals 14 residues. Trimming took 6 bases from V and 6 from J; bases not matched to a gene: 10. Germline loops: CDR1 MGHDK, CDR2 SYGVNS. The CDR3 reads CASSSTTGLDGYTF. The CDR3 DNA reads as TGTGCCAGCAGCTCCACGACAGGGTTAGATGGCTACACCTTC.

The chain recombines TRBV5-6 with TRBJ2-5, with TRBD1 as a possible D gene (5 bases). CDR1 and CDR2 from the germline V gene are SGHDT and YYEEEE. The CDR3 has 16 residues. Between the trimmed V and J ends, which lost 2 bases and 2 bases, there was a span of 16 bases. The CDR3 sequence is CASSLLLNAGQETQYF. In DNA, the CDR3 is TGTGCCAGCAGCTTACTTCTCAACGCAGGGCAAGAGACCCAGTACTTC.

The chain joins TRBV7-2 to TRBJ1-6; D is uncertain. Trimming took off 5 bases at V and 9 bases at J, with 14 bases between the two ends. Germline CDR1 SGHTA, CDR2 FQGNSA. The CDR3 totals 14 residues. For the CDR3, the DNA is TGTGCCAGCAGCCCCGTGATTGTGCGTTCACCCCTCCACTTT. Protein product: CASSPVIVRSPLHF.

The chain combines TRBV5-4 with TRBJ2-2; a possible D gene is TRBD1 (5 bases). Per germline, CDR1 SGHNT and CDR2 YYREEE (reference sequence). Trimming removed 4 bases from V and 3 bases from J, with 13 bases in between. This CDR3 region has 15 residues. The CDR3 loop is CASSPKGRDTGELFF. The CDR3 region has the DNA TGTGCCAGCAGCCCGAAGGGCAGGGACACCGGGGAGCTGTTTTTT.

V gene TRBV25-1 combines with J gene TRBJ2-7; 9 bases are shared with TRBD1. The CDR3 sequence is 14 residues long. Losses at the gene ends were 6 bases for V and 5 bases for J; bases not matched to a gene: 8. Germline loops: CDR1 MGHDK, CDR2 SYGVNS. The DNA of the CDR3 is TGTGCCAGCAGGGACGACAGGGGGAACAACGAGCAGTACTTC. The encoded protein is CASRDDRGNNEQYF.

This clone was counted once. The genes are TRBV30 and TRBJ1-5, with 8 bases fitting TRBD1. This CDR3 is 13 amino acids long. Trimming took 5 bases from V and 3 from J; bases not matched to a gene: 3. Looked up from germline, CDR1 is GTSNPN and CDR2 is SVGIG (reference sequence). The CDR3 spells CAWSGGLNQPQHF. CDR3 nucleotide sequence: TGTGCCTGGTCAGGGGGCCTCAATCAGCCCCAGCATTTT.

J is TRBJ2-7 and V is TRBV6-1, with D perhaps matching TRBD1 or TRBD2 (6 bases each). From germline, CDR1 is MNHNS and CDR2 SASEGT. V was shortened by 7 bases and J by 7 bases, with 14 bases between the two germline ends. CDR3 length: 12 residues. This chain's CDR3 is CASTERGREQYF. The CDR3 coding sequence is TGTGCCAGCACCGAACGGGGGCGGGAGCAGTACTTC.

Only a few counts were recorded for this clone. The rearrangement links TRBV29-1 to TRBJ2-2; 7 nucleotides match TRBD1. The ends lost 7 bases at V and 3 bases at J; junction bases unmatched: 5. Per germline, CDR1 SQVTM and CDR2 ANQGSEA. The CDR3 totals 13 residues. In DNA, the CDR3 is TGCAGCGGAGAGGGACAGTACACCGGGGAGCTGTTTTTT. It codes for CSGEGQYTGELFF.

The chain joins TRBV30 to TRBJ2-7; D might be TRBD1 (5 bases). CDR3 length: 13 amino acids. Germline CDR1 reads GTSNPN; CDR2 reads SVGIG (reference sequence). V was pared by 0 bases and J by 6 bases, with 12 bases between. This chain's CDR3 is CAWSVTTASEQYF. CDR3 sequence (DNA): TGTGCCTGGAGTGTAACGACAGCCAGCGAGCAGTACTTC.

Turning to this clone: Mismatch with germline at one junction end may stem from a read error. This chain uses TRBV10-3 with TRBJ1-1; 10 bases are shared with TRBD1. Germline V gene sequence: CDR1 ENHRY, CDR2 SYGVKD. This CDR3 contains 17 residues. CDR3 coding DNA: TGTGCCACGGTTACCGGGACAGGGGACGTTATGAACAGTGAAGCTTTCTTT. This encodes CATVTGTGDVMNSEAFF.

The chain couples TRBV6-5 to TRBJ1-1; D is unresolved. The CDR3 has 15 amino acids. Germline V gene lookup returns CDR1 MNHEY and CDR2 SVGAGI. With 2 bases removed from V and 4 bases from J, the gap between germline ends came to 14 bases. Here the CDR3 reads CASSYQAGSSTEAFF. The CDR3 coding sequence is TGTGCCAGCAGTTACCAAGCGGGGTCGTCCACTGAAGCTTTCTTT.